This TCR beta chain was observed in a study of CD8+ T cells in alopecia areata listed by TCRdb under 2018. Turning to the overall study: The treated patients, all with moderate-to-severe alopecia areata, were enrolled in an open-label pilot trial of oral tofacitinib given at 5 to 10 mg twice daily. Tofacitinib was administered for 6 to 18 months, and 6 months of follow-up off drug were then conducted to assess delayed response and recurrence. In treated patients, disease severity was measured using the SALT score, which gives the percentage of scalp surface area affected. In both human patients and the C3H/HeJ mouse model, the study applied high-throughput TCRbeta sequencing to look at T cell clonal expansion in alopecia areata. In humans, TCRbeta sequencing was performed on scalp tissue and on sorted CD4+ and CD8+ peripheral blood T cells from healthy controls and from patients with patchy or totalis/universalis alopecia areata. Tofacitinib-treated patients had biopsies at baseline and at 4 and 24 weeks of treatment, with a later scalp biopsy in several patients. Scalp clonality was compared across normal scalp (n=4), patchy alopecia areata scalp (n=8), and alopecia totalis/universalis scalp (n=8). RNA was obtained with the PAXgene miRNA kit for fixed scalp, the miRNeasy kit for PBMCs, and the RNeasy kit for mouse skin. immunoSEQ multiplex PCR using 35 Vbeta forward primers and 13 Jbeta reverse primers was used to amplify TCRbeta CDR3 regions. Paper-wide results and their limitations: Higher clonality and more expanded CD8+ clones were observed in lesional scalp than in normal scalp, particularly in alopecia totalis/universalis, a finding suggestive of antigenic drive. Scalp TCR repertoire analysis is complicated because resident alphabeta T cells in normal human skin are also sequenced, whereas mouse skin is dominated by gammadelta T cells. Many expanded lesional clones were found to persist in scalp and blood during tofacitinib treatment, and relapse after treatment cessation may be partly explained by this persistence. TCR sequences shared between patients were less clear than in mice, possibly partly because of HLA diversity in the patient population. Because the treated cohort was small and had only one nonresponder, larger studies are needed to examine links between baseline CD8+ expansion and response. Tofacitinib significantly decreased scalp clonality and the number of expanded CD8+ clones among the top 100 scalp clones.

This clone was observed a handful of times. It has no known antigen specificity. Per-base quality was not reported, and no clone a single base away is much larger than it. The sample carries other DNA sequences with the same CDR3. The library was made by the immunoSEQ multiplex PCR assay. For TCR sequencing, RNA was extracted from every sample and reverse transcribed into cDNA to serve as template. First-strand cDNA was synthesized with SuperScript III using a 2:1 mix of oligo-dT and random hexamers. A synthetic immune receptor repertoire was used to assess amplification bias, and residual bias was removed computationally. The original methods were these. Raw reads were preprocessed for error removal, and CDR3 was defined according to IMGT conventions as running from the conserved cysteine to phenylalanine. To get clonality, Shannon entropy was normalized by log2 of the number of productive unique TCRs and the result was subtracted from 1. Whether scalp clones were CD4 or CD8 was inferred by matching scalp TCRbeta sequences against CD4 and CD8 repertoires sorted from blood. Sourced from immuneACCESS, this table was stored by TCRdb with only in-frame sequences that have V and J called. A share of the clones is absent; for the studies checked, an unresolved V gene accounts for under half, and the remainder has no known explanation. The V and J calls and clone size were taken over from that table, and D and trimming were inferred from the DNA. In all, the sample holds 200,000 or so clones, and roughly two fifths of those were seen once. The ten largest clones capture 2% to 3% of the sample.

Read against the paper, the sample's treatment or condition label means: oral pan-JAK inhibitor, 5-10 mg twice daily. Peripheral blood and lesional scalp punch biopsies were obtained from patients with alopecia areata. PBMCs were isolated by density centrifugation and stained for CD3, CD4 and CD8, after which CD4+ and CD8+ T cells were sorted on a FACSAria. There are 12 amino acids in the CDR3, from cysteine to phenylalanine inclusive. This entry keeps only the CDR3 DNA: 36 bases, framed from base 1. V is clipped by 5 bases and J by 3 bases, and the sequence between their germline boundaries is 7 bases long. The germline V gene supplies CDR1 MDHEN and CDR2 SYDVKM.

The source of this sequence is a human donor with alopecia areata. This sequence uses TRBV28 and TRBJ2-5; the D gene is perhaps TRBD1, on 5 matching bases. The material was CD4+ T cells sorted from blood, obtained at roughly week 36, from a patient treated with tofacitinib. The DNA is as follows: TGTGCCAGCAGTGGCAGGGAAGAGACCCAGTACTTC. Translation gives CASSGREETQYF.